This passage covers 21 T cell receptor beta chains from one sample sequenced in a study of OX40 agonist ivuxolimab in advanced cancers. Library prep was done by the immunoSEQ multiplex PCR assay. Imported from immuneACCESS, the table was reduced by TCRdb to in-frame sequences with V and J called. These copies leave out some clones; in studies compared against another copy, an unresolved V gene accounts for under half, and the cause of the remainder is not known. The sample table holds about 51,000 clones, of which approximately 84% were seen once. Over 3% of the sample is in the top ten clones. Sequencing used CD4+ or CD8+ T cells sorted from blood, obtained in a trial of the OX40 agonist ivuxolimab. All receptors come from an adult with an advanced solid tumor such as melanoma, head and neck, liver or kidney cancer.

The chain joins TRBV9 to TRBJ2-5; D unclear. Germline values: CDR1 SGDLS, CDR2 YYNGEE. The CDR3 covers 13 residues. V lost 0 bases to trimming and J lost 4 bases, with 7 bases between them. CDR3 protein: CASSVGVGETQYF. As DNA, the CDR3 is TGTGCCAGCAGCGTAGGAGTTGGAGAGACCCAGTACTTC.

This clone was counted a single time. The CDR3 loop is CASGSTQLSTDTQYF. In DNA, the CDR3 is TGTGCCAGCGGTTCTACCCAGCTTAGCACAGATACGCAGTATTTT. The chain is built from TRBV4-2 and TRBJ2-3; D is ambiguous. Germline V gene sequence: CDR1 LGHNA, CDR2 YNFKEQ. V lost 8 bases, J lost 0 bases, and 15 bases lay in between. The CDR3 consists of 15 residues.

The chain has TRBV7-2 and TRBJ2-1; D unclear. The V gene's germline CDR1 is SGHTA and CDR2 FQGNSA. Deletions cut 2 bases from V and 6 bases from J, with 5 bases between. The CDR3 totals 12 residues. In DNA, the CDR3 is TGTGCCAGCAGCTTACGGCTCAATGAGCAGTTCTTC. It translates to CASSLRLNEQFF.

The chain recombines TRBV19 with TRBJ1-5; TRBD1 is a possible D gene (5 bases). The CDR3 covers 14 residues. CDR1 is LNHDA and CDR2 is SQIVND in the germline V gene (reference sequence). Trimming left V 8 bases short and J 6 bases short, with 17 bases between. The CDR3 region is CASLGGGVGQPQHF. The CDR3 DNA reads TGTGCCAGTCTCGGGGGGGGTGTAGGTCAGCCCCAGCATTTT.

This sequence joins TRBV28 and TRBJ1-5; no firm D call. The CDR3 runs 13 residues. Germline lookup yields CDR1 MDHEN and CDR2 SYDVKM. Deletions cut 2 bases from V and 7 bases from J, with 9 bases between. The CDR3 reads CASSLHSAQPQHF. CDR3 DNA sequence: TGTGCCAGCAGTTTACATTCGGCCCAGCCCCAGCATTTT.

A few counts support this clone. This chain links TRBV7-3 with TRBJ2-7; D perhaps matches TRBD1 (7 bases). Germline lookup yields CDR1 SGHTA and CDR2 FQGTGA. V was clipped by 4 bases and J by 7 bases, with 14 bases between them. There are 13 residues in the CDR3. The CDR3 loop is CASSSTPGGEQYF. The CDR3 DNA reads TGTGCCAGCAGCTCCACCCCAGGGGGGGAGCAGTACTTC.

The genes are TRBV6-1 and TRBJ2-3; 10 bases fit TRBD2. V shed 0 bases, J shed 0 bases, and the junction held 9 bases outside the gene matches. The CDR3 runs 19 residues. CDR1 is MNHNS and CDR2 is SASEGT in the germline V gene. For the CDR3, the DNA is TGTGCCAGCAGTGAAGCAGGGAGCGGGGGGGCTCGTAGCACAGATACGCAGTATTTT. Encoded protein: CASSEAGSGGARSTDTQYF.

This chain joins TRBV7-2 and TRBJ2-3; D unclear. V was pared by 5 bases and J by 3 bases, with 3 bases between. The CDR3 contains 11 residues. From germline, CDR1 is SGHTA and CDR2 FQGNSA. The DNA of the CDR3 is TGTGCCAGCAGCACAACAGATACGCAGTATTTT. As protein: CASSTTDTQYF.

The genes are TRBV5-4 and TRBJ2-5; possible D gene TRBD1, 5 bases. CDR1 and CDR2 from the germline V gene are SGHNT and YYREEE (reference sequence). The CDR3 loop spans 15 amino acids. Trimming left V 2 bases short and J 1 base short, with 12 bases between. The CDR3 nucleotides read TGTGCCAGCAGCTTTGGGCAGGGCCCCCAAGAGACCCAGTACTTC. It yields the protein CASSFGQGPQETQYF.

This clone was found once. The gene calls are TRBV15 and TRBJ2-1; the D gene is possibly TRBD1 (6 bases). This CDR3 is 19 amino acids long. The V and J ends lost 0 bases and 2 bases respectively, with 20 bases between them. From germline, CDR1 is LNHNV and CDR2 YYDKDF (reference sequence). As DNA, the CDR3 is TGTGCCACCAGCAGAGATCCCGGCAGGGGTCGTTTGACCTACAATGAGCAGTTCTTC. Translating it yields CATSRDPGRGRLTYNEQFF.

The chain has TRBV6-5 and TRBJ1-6; D is perhaps TRBD1 (6 bases). V was clipped by 5 bases and J by 9 bases, with 14 bases between them. Germline CDR1 and CDR2: MNHEY and SVGAGI. The CDR3 runs 14 residues. CDR3: CASSHRGAISPLHF. The CDR3 nucleotides read TGTGCCAGCAGTCATAGGGGGGCCATTTCACCCCTCCACTTT.

The chain has TRBV2 and TRBJ1-2; perhaps TRBD1 as D (6 bases). The CDR3 loop spans 12 amino acids. Per the germline V gene, CDR1 is SNHLY and CDR2 is FYNNEI. The V end was cut by 7 bases, the J end by 7 bases, with 13 bases between. The chain's CDR3 is CASTEQGLGYTF. In DNA form, the CDR3 reads TGTGCCAGCACGGAACAGGGCCTTGGCTACACCTTC.

Details on this clone: The junction does not match germline at one end; this may be a read error. The chain employs TRBV5-1 and TRBJ1-1, with D possibly matching TRBD1 (6 bases). This CDR3 is 12 amino acids long. Germline CDR1 and CDR2: SGHRS and YFSETQ. The CDR3 DNA sequence: TGCGCCAGCAGTAGGGGGAACGCTGAAGCTTTCTTT. Its protein is CASSRGNAEAFF.

V usage is TRBV2 and J usage is TRBJ1-2; 10 nucleotides align to TRBD1. Unmatched junction bases numbered 6, after V lost 7 bases and J lost 7 bases. The CDR3 sequence is 13 residues long. Per the germline V gene, CDR1 is SNHLY and CDR2 is FYNNEI. CDR3 in DNA: TGTGCCAGCATGGGACAGGGGTCCGGTGGCTACACCTTC. Its protein product is CASMGQGSGGYTF.

The chain uses TRBV2 and TRBJ1-1; 7 bases agree with TRBD1. The J segment lost 2 bases and the V segment lost 11 bases, leaving 11 bases of the junction unmatched. Germline V CDR1 and CDR2: SNHLY, FYNNEI. The CDR3 length is 14 residues. CDR3: CAAVPGTVNTEAFF. For the CDR3, the DNA is TGTGCCGCCGTTCCCGGGACAGTCAACACTGAAGCTTTCTTT. The variable domain in full, with the rest retrieved from reference TRBV2 and TRBJ1-1, is EPEVTQTPSHQVTQMGQEVILRCVPISNHLYFYWYRQILGQKVEFLVSFYNNEISEKSEIFDDQFSVERPDGSNFTLKIRSTKLEDSAMYFCAAVPGTVNTEAFFGQGTRLTVV.

In its sample, this clone was seen a few times. The V gene is TRBV5-1, the J gene TRBJ1-4; 8 bases fit TRBD1. Per germline, CDR1 SGHRS and CDR2 YFSETQ. V dropped 2 bases and J dropped 6; count of bases not matched to a gene: 6. CDR3 size: 15 residues. CDR3 DNA: TGCGCCAGCAGCTTCAGGACAGGGCGCGATGAAAAACTGTTTTTT. Its protein is CASSFRTGRDEKLFF.

The CDR3 DNA follows: TGCAGCGTTGGGACAGGAAACCAAGAGACCCAGTACTTC. Amino acid sequence: CSVGTGNQETQYF. V is TRBV29-1 and J is TRBJ2-5, with TRBD1 matching over 7 bases. After removal of 4 bases from V and 0 bases from J, the junction contained 2 bases not matched to a gene. CDR1 is SQVTM and CDR2 is ANQGSEA in the germline V gene. There are 13 residues in the CDR3. The full variable domain, its missing parts supplied by reference TRBV29-1 and TRBJ2-5, is SAVISQKPSRDICQRGTSLTIQCQVDSQVTMMFWYRQQPGQSLTLIATANQGSEATYESGFVIDKFPISRPNLTFSTLTVSNMSPEDSSIYLCSVGTGNQETQYFGPGTRLLVL.

The chain recombines TRBV9 with TRBJ1-3; unclear D gene. This CDR3 is built from 15 residues. V lost 4 bases, J lost 1 base, and 12 bases lay in between. CDR1 and CDR2 (germline): SGDLS, YYNGEE. CDR3 nucleotide sequence: TGTGCCAGCAGCCCGACGACCGGGTCTGGAAACACCATATATTTT. It codes for CASSPTTGSGNTIYF.

As for this clone: A junction boundary mismatches the germline segment, possibly from a read error. The rearrangement uses TRBV5-6 and TRBJ1-6; D uncertain. The germline V gene has CDR1 SGHDT and CDR2 YYEEEE. This CDR3 contains 14 residues. CDR3 coding DNA: TGTGCCAGCAGTCCCGGGTCCTCTAATTCACCCCTCCACTTT. It codes for CASSPGSSNSPLHF.

This clone was picked up a small number of times. The chain joins TRBV4-1 to TRBJ2-5; D remains unclear. V lost 1 base to trimming and J lost 2 bases, with 8 bases between them. Germline CDR1 reads MGHRA; CDR2 reads YSYEKL. This CDR3 contains 14 residues. The CDR3: CASSQGHSQETQYF. CDR3 coding DNA: TGCGCCAGCAGCCAAGGCCACAGTCAAGAGACCCAGTACTTC.

This clone has more than one count but fewer than ten. V usage is TRBV7-2 and J usage is TRBJ2-1; D ambiguous. Germline CDR1 SGHTA, CDR2 FQGNSA. The V end lost 5 bases, the J end lost 4 bases, and 6 bases lay between the germline ends. CDR3 length equals 12 residues. The CDR3 loop is CASSRLYNEQFF. DNA of the CDR3: TGTGCCAGCAGCCGACTTTACAATGAGCAGTTCTTC. Full variable domain (missing parts from reference TRBV7-2 and TRBJ2-1): GAGVSQSPSNKVTEKGKDVELRCDPISGHTALYWYRQSLGQGLEFLIYFQGNSAPDKSGLPSDRFSAERTGGSVSTLTIQRTQQEDSAVYLCASSRLYNEQFFGPGTRLTVL.